The source of this T cell receptor beta chain is a study of blood T cells in healthy people across ages (dated by TCRdb to between 2014 and 2017). For the wider study: Template switching captured roughly one uniquely barcoded TCR beta cDNA molecule per two T cells in model experiments. The study measured age-related changes in TCR beta repertoire diversity using deep sequencing normalized with unique cDNA molecular identifiers. Two additional independent replicas of 1 million unique cDNA reads from the same blood draw were analyzed for two donors (one aged 18 to 29 and one aged 80 or older). To avoid experimental bias, donors of different ages were randomly spread across the sequencing lanes. Donors were grouped into four age groups: young (average approximately 15 years), middle-aged (39), aged (about 60) and long-lived (approximately 75).

What the study reported, not specific to this receptor: The percentage of naive T cells measured by flow cytometry correlated strongly with observed TCR beta diversity. Because the CMV infection status of the donors was unknown, age-related changes in expanded clonotypes may potentially have been confounded. As age increased, observed TCR beta diversity per million T cells dropped in a roughly linear way, and a significant reduction was already evident by age 40. Compared with the aged group, the long-lived group had more naive CD4+ T cells, fewer expanded clones and increased TCR diversity, suggesting age selection. Since profiling was done on bulk unsorted PBMCs, naive and antigen-experienced compartments could not be conclusively compared. Estimates of total diversity based on one million sequenced T cells were considered lower bounds and underestimates.

The roughly 38 donors, aged roughly 6 to 90 years, were systemically healthy Caucasian individuals from Russia. Each donor gave around 9.8 milliliters of peripheral blood, collected into EDTA-treated Vacutainer tubes. PBMCs were isolated by Ficoll-Paque density-gradient centrifugation, with at least 6 million obtained per sample. Total RNA was extracted from PBMCs with Trizol reagent, with at least 5 micrograms obtained per sample. For every donor, an aliquot of PBMCs went through flow cytometry to measure the percentages of naive CD45RAhigh/CD27high T cells. Regarding this clonotype: What this receptor recognizes is not known. Base quality data are lacking; no much larger clone is found one base away.

The library was produced with 5' RACE. The sequencer listed for this sample is Illumina HiSeq 2500. A second PCR of about 6 to 12 cycles was run with a J-beta primer mix and a sample-barcoded 5' primer. A unique molecular identifier was introduced onto each TCR beta cDNA molecule by a template-switch 5' adaptor carrying 12 random nucleotides. At least 2.5 million CDR3-containing paired-end reads were obtained from each sample. First-strand cDNA was synthesized from all RNA with the Mint cDNA synthesis kit, primed by a TRBC-specific oligonucleotide. Following uracil-DNA glycosylase treatment, all cDNA underwent a first 18-cycle PCR with the universal primers M1SS and BC2_uni_R. Under the source paper's analysis protocol: Normalization of each sample was performed by random selection of 1 million high-quality reads, each carrying a distinct molecular identifier. Reads with shared molecular identifiers were discarded instead of being binned into consensus sequences. CDR3 identification, clonotype clustering and error correction used MiTCR with a Q25 quality threshold and the strictest error-elimination algorithm. Lower-bound total TCR beta diversity was estimated with a nonparametric unseen species model using Euler transformation. Through fastp at Q25 and MiXCR, TCRdb rebuilt clones from the public reads, retaining in-frame beta chains. Every entry covers one CDR3 protein and lists the most common genes and DNA from its rows. Clone size and V and J calls follow TCRdb, not the original study. The sample table holds fewer than 2,000,000 distinct CDR3 sequences, of which around 36% were seen once. About 10% of the sample is held by the ten biggest clonotypes.

Reading from cysteine to phenylalanine, the CDR3 counts 16 amino acids. Of all the DNA, just the CDR3 is kept, 48 bases in frame from base 1. CDR1 and CDR2 are read off the germline V gene (reference sequence) as SEHNR and FQNEAQ. For this chain, trimming is 5 bases at the V end and 4 bases at the J end, and the number of junction bases without a gene match is 10. The chain is assembled from TRBV7-9 and TRBJ1-5; TRBD1 aligns with 8 central bases. Sequencing was carried out using blood. This receptor was identified in a woman aged 30 to 39 in good health. The DNA sequence is given as TGTGCCAGCAGCCCCGACTGGACAGGGCGTAATCAGCCCCAGCATTTT. This translates into CASSPDWTGRNQPQHF.